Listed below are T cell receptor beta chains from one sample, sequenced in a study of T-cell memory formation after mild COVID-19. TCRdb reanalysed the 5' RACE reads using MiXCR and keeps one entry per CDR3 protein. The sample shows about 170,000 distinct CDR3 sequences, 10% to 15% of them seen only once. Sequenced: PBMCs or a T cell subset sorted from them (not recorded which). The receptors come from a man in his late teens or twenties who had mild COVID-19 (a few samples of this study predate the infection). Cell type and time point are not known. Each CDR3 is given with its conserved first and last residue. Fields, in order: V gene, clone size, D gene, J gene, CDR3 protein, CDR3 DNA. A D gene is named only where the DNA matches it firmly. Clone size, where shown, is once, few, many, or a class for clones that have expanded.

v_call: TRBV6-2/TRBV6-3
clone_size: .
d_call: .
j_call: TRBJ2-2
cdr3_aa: CASSRADTGELFF
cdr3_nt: TGTGCCAGCAGCCGCGCGGACACCGGGGAGCTGTTTTTT

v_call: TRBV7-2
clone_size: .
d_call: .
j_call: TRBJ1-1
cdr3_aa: CASSSTYNTEAFF
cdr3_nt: TGTGCCAGCAGCTCGACATATAACACTGAAGCTTTCTTT

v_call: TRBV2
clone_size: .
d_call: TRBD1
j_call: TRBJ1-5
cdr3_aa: CASSSGTTGHQPQHF
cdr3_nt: TGTGCCAGCAGTTCCGGGACGACAGGGCATCAGCCCCAGCATTTT

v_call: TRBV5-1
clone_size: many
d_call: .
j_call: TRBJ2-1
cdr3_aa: CASSSTGGLGSYNEQFF
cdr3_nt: TGCGCCAGCAGCTCTACTGGGGGCTTAGGCTCCTACAATGAGCAGTTCTTC

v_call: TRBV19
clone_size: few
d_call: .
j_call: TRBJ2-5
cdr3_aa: CASIGKTQETQYF
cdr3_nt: TGTGCCAGTATCGGGAAAACACAAGAGACCCAGTACTTC

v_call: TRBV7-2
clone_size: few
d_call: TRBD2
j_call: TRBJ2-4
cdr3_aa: CASSPGGTSDPIQYF
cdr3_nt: TGTGCCAGCAGCCCAGGAGGGACTAGCGACCCCATTCAGTACTTC

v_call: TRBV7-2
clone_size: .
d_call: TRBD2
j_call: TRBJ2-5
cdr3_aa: CASSRSTSGPQETQYF
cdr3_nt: TGTGCCAGCAGCCGCTCGACTAGCGGCCCACAAGAGACCCAGTACTTC

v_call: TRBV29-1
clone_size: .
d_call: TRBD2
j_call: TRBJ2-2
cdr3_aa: CSVEEPGLARTGELFF
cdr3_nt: TGCAGCGTTGAGGAACCGGGACTAGCAAGGACCGGGGAGCTGTTTTTT

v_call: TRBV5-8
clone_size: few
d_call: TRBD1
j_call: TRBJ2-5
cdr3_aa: CASGEKGGGKTQYF
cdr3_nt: TGTGCCAGCGGCGAAAAAGGGGGCGGAAAGACCCAGTACTTC

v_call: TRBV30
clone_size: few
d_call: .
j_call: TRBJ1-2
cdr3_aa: CAWSVGPYGYTF
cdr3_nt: TGTGCCTGGAGTGTCGGGCCCTATGGCTACACCTTC

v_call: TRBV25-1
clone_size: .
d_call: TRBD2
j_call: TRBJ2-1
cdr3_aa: CASSGTSGGYNEQFF
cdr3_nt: TGTGCCAGCAGTGGTACTAGCGGGGGGTACAATGAGCAGTTCTTC

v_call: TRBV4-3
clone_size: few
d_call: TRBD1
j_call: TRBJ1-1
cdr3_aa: CASSQGTGAAFF
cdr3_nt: TGCGCCAGCAGCCAAGGGACAGGGGCAGCTTTCTTT

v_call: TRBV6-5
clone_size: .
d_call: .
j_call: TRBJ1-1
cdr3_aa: CASSYSTSLGGGGTEAFF
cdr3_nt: TGTGCCAGCAGTTACTCGACAAGCCTCGGGGGAGGCGGGACTGAAGCTTTCTTT

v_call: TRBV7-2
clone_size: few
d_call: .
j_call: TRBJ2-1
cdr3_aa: CASSFRGTAYNEQFF
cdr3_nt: TGTGCCAGCAGCTTTCGGGGGACGGCTTACAATGAGCAGTTCTTC

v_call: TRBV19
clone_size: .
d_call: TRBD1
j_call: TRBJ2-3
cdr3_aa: CASSDRGGTDTQYF
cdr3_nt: TGTGCCAGTTCGGACAGGGGAGGCACAGATACGCAGTATTTT

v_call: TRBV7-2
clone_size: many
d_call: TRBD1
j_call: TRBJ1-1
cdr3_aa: CASSLARQGIAFF
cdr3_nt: TGTGCCAGCAGCTTAGCACGACAGGGGATAGCTTTCTTT

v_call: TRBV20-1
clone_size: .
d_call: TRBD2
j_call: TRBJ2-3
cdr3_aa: CSATSLAGLRRGDTQYF
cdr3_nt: TGCAGTGCTACCTCCTTAGCGGGGTTGAGGCGAGGGGATACGCAGTATTTT

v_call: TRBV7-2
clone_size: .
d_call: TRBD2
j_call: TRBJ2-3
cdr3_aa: CASSLGLAYTDTQYF
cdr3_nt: TGTGCCAGCAGCTTAGGACTAGCCTACACAGATACGCAGTATTTT

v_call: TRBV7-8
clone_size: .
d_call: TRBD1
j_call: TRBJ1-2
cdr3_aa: CASSLHSGTGTSIGYTF
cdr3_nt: TGTGCCAGCAGCTTACACTCCGGGACAGGCACCTCTATTGGCTACACCTTC

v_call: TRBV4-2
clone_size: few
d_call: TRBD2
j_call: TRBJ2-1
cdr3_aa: CASSLRLAGSSYNEQFF
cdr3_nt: TGTGCCAGCAGCCTCCGACTAGCGGGGAGCTCCTACAATGAGCAGTTCTTC

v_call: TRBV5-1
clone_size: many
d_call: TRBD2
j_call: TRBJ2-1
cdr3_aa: CASKAGETYNEQFF
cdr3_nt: TGCGCCAGCAAGGCGGGGGAGACCTACAATGAGCAGTTCTTC

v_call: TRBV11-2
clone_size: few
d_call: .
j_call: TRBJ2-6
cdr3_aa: CASSSYRAYSGANVLTF
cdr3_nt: TGTGCCAGCAGCTCCTACAGGGCATACTCTGGGGCCAACGTCCTGACTTTC

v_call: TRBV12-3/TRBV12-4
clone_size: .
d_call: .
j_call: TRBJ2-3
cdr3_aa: CASSSDPDTQYF
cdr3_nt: TGTGCCAGCAGTTCGGACCCAGATACGCAGTATTTT

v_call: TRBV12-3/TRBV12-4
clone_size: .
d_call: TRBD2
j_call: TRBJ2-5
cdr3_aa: CASSAGTSGAGETQYF
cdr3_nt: TGTGCCAGCAGTGCCGGGACTAGCGGGGCGGGAGAGACCCAGTACTTC

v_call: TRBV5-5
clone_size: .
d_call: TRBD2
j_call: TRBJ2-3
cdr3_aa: CASTRTSGAFTDTQYF
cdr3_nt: TGTGCCAGCACCAGGACTAGCGGAGCCTTCACAGATACGCAGTATTTT

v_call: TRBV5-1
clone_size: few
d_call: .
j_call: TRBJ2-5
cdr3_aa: CASSGEGEQETQYF
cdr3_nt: TGCGCCAGCAGCGGTGAGGGTGAACAAGAGACCCAGTACTTC

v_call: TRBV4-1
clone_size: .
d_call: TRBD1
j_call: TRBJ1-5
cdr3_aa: CASSQARGLQPQHF
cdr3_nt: TGCGCCAGCAGCCAAGCCAGGGGGCTTCAGCCCCAGCATTTT

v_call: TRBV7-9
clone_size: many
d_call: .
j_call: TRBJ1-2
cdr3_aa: CASSTEPLRGYTF
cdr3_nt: TGTGCCAGCAGCACGGAGCCGCTACGAGGCTACACCTTC

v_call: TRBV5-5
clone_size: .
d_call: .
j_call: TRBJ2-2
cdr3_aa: CASSRQAPGGTGELFF
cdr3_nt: TGTGCCAGCAGCCGACAGGCCCCGGGGGGCACCGGGGAGCTGTTTTTT

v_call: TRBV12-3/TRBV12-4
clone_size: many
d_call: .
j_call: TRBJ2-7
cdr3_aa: CASSPSLGEQYF
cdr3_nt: TGTGCCAGCAGCCCCTCTTTGGGCGAGCAGTACTTC

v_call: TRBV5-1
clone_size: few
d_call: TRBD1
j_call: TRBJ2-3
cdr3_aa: CASSNGQGADTQYF
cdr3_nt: TGCGCCAGCAGTAACGGACAGGGGGCAGATACGCAGTATTTT

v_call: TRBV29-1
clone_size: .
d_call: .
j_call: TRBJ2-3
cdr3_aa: CSVEEGRGTNTQYF
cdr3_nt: TGCAGCGTTGAAGAGGGTCGGGGGACGAATACGCAGTATTTT

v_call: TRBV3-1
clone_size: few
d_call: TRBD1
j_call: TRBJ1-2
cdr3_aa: CASSQPGTGYGYTF
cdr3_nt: TGTGCCAGCAGCCAACCCGGGACAGGCTATGGCTACACCTTC

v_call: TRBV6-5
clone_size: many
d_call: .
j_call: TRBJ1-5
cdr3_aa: CASSSGNQPQHF
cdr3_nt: TGTGCCAGCAGTTCAGGTAATCAGCCCCAGCATTTT

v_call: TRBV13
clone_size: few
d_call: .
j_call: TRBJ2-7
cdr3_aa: CASSLPGAFYEQYF
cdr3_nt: TGTGCCAGCAGCTTACCGGGGGCGTTTTACGAGCAGTACTTC

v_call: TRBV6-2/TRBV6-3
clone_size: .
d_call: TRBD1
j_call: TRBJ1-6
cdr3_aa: CASSKDREGSPLHF
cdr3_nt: TGTGCCAGCAGTAAGGACAGGGAGGGATCACCCCTCCACTTT

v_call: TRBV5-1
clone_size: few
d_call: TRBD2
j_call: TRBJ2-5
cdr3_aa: CASSLERGGETQYF
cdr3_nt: TGCGCCAGCAGCTTGGAGCGGGGGGGAGAGACCCAGTACTTC

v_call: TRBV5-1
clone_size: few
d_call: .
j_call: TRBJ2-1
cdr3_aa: CASSYRPPAVFF
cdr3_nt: TGCGCCAGCAGCTACCGACCTCCGGCGGTGTTCTTC

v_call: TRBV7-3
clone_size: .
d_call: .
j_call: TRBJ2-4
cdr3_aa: CASSLDRAVAKNIQYF
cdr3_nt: TGTGCCAGCAGCTTAGATAGGGCCGTAGCCAAAAACATTCAGTACTTC

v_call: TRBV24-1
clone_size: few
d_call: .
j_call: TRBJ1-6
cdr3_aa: CATSDPPNSPLHF
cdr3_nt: TGTGCCACCAGTGACCCTCCTAATTCACCCCTCCACTTT

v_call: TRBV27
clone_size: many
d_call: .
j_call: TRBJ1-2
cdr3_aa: CASSFPLQGNGYTF
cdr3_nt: TGTGCCAGCAGTTTCCCTCTTCAGGGGAATGGCTACACCTTC

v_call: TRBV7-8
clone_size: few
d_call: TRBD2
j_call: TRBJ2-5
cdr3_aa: CASSLDVSGKTQYF
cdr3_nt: TGTGCCAGCAGCTTAGATGTTAGCGGGAAGACCCAGTACTTC

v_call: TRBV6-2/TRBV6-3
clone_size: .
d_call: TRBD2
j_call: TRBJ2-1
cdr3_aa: CASSYISSGGIDEQFF
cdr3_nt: TGTGCCAGCAGTTACATTTCGAGCGGGGGGATCGATGAGCAGTTCTTC